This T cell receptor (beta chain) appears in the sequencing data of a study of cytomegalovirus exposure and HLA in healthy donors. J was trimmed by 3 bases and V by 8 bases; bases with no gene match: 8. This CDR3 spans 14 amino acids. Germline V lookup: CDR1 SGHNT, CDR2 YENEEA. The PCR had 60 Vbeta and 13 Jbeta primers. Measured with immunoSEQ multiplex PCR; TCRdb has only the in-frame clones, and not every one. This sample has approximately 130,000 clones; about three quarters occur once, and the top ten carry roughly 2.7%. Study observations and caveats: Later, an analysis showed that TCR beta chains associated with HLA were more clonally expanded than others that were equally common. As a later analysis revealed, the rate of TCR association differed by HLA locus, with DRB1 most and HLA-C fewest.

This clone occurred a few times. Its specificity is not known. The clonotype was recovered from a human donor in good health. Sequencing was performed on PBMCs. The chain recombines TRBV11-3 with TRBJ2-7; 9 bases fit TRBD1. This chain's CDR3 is CASSSGGQGYEQYF. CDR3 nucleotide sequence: TGTGCCAGCTCGTCAGGGGGACAGGGCTACGAGCAGTACTTC.